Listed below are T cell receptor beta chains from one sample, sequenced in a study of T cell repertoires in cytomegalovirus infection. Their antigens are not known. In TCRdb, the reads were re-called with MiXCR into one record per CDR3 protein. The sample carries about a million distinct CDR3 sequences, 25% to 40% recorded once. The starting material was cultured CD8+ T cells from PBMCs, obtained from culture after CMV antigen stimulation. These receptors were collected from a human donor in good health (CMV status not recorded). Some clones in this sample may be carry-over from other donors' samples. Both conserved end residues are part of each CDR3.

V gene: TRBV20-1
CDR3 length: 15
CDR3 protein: CSANRVGTDYNEQFF

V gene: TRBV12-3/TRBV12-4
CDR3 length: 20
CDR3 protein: CASSLYGTGETRDPYNEQFF

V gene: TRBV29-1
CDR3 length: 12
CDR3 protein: CSVEGISDEQFF

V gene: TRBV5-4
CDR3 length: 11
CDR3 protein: CASSLGGGDTF

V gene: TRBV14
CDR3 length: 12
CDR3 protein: CASSQRWNEQFF

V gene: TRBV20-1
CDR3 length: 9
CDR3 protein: CSARTQAFF

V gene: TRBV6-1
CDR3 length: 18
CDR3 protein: CASSSHPTDRRGRETQYF

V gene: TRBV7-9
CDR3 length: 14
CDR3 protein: CASSPWGTTGELFF

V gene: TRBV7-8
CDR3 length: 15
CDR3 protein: CASSLSRSSNQPQHF

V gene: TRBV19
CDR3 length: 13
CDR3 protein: CASSIGSNTEAFF

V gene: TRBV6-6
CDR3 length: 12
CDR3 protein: CASSYRNEKLFF

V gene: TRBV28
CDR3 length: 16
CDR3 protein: CASSRTGRPSYNEQFF

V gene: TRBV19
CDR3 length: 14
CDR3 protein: CASSIQGFSYEQYF

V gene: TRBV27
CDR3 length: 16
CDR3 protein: CASSLSFSGGGETQYF

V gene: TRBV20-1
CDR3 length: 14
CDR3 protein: CSALPTESSTEAFF

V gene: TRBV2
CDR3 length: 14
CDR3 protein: CASKRDLGNQPQHF

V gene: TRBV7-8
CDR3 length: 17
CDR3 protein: CASSLAWRGADTGELFF

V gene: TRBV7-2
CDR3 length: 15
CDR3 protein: CASSPQRGGLDEQFF

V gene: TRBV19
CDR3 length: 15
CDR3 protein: CASSIVDRLRETQYF

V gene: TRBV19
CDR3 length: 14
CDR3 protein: CASSIDFLNQPQHF

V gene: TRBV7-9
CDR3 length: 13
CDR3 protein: CASLGSSGNTIYF

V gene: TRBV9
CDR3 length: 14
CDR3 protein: CASSVYGGNSPLHF

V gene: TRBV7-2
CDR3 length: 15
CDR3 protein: CASSLTGATYDEQYF

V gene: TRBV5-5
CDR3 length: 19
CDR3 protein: CASSLYGQGGGYSNQPQHF

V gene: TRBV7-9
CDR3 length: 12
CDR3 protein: CASTKPGETQYF

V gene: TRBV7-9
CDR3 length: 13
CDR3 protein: CASSFLGTGELFF

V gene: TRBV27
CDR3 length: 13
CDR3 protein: CASTTGGNEKLFF

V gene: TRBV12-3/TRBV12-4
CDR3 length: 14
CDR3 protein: CASRTSGGANEQFF

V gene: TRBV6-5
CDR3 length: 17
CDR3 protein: CASSYSKEGPDNTEAFF

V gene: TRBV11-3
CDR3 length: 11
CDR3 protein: CASSAPRLGTF

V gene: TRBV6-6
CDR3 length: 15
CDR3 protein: CASSAPLLRGKGYTF

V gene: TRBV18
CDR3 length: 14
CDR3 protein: CASSPSDTRDEQYF

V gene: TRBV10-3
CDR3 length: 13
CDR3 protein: CAISGLGNSPLHF

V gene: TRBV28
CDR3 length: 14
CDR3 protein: CASSWDSWSTEAFF

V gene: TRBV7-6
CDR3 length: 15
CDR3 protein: CASSLGTGTAGELFF

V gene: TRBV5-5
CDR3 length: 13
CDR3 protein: CASSSEGTYGYTF

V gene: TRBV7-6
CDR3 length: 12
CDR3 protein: CASRGGTYEQYF